A single sample gave rise to the 26 T cell receptor beta chains below, sequenced in a study of blood T cell repertoires in COVID-19. Some clones are missing from TCRdb's copy, which holds only in-frame ones; the method was immunoSEQ multiplex PCR. This repertoire shows 140,000 to 150,000 clones, roughly 91% found once; its top ten account for under 3%. Sequences were obtained from peripheral blood. The origin of the receptors is a man in his sixties with active or convalescent COVID-19.

This clone was observed once. This chain uses TRBV11-2 with TRBJ2-3, with TRBD1 matching 7 bases. From germline, CDR1 is SGHAT and CDR2 FQNNGV. The V and J ends lost 4 bases and 1 base, in that order; junction bases with no gene match: 2. The CDR3 length is 14 residues. The CDR3 DNA reads TGTGCCAGCAGCTCAACAGGGGGCACAGATACGCAGTATTTT. Protein: CASSSTGGTDTQYF. The whole variable domain, remainder taken from reference TRBV11-2 and TRBJ2-3, is EAGVAQSPRYKIIEKRQSVAFWCNPISGHATLYWYQQILGQGPKLLIQFQNNGVVDDSQLPKDRFSAERLKGVDSTLKIQPAKLEDSAVYLCASSSTGGTDTQYFGPGTRLTVL.

V is TRBV28 and J is TRBJ1-1; TRBD1 matches at 12 bases. Germline V gene lookup returns CDR1 MDHEN and CDR2 SYDVKM. The CDR3 spans 14 residues. The ends lost 8 bases at V and 5 bases at J; junction bases unmatched: 6. The CDR3 sequence: CASCTGQGATEAFF. Here the CDR3 DNA reads TGTGCCAGCTGTACGGGACAGGGGGCGACTGAAGCTTTCTTT.

This chain connects TRBV24-1 to TRBJ2-1; D is possibly TRBD1 (5 bases). V lost 2 bases, J lost 1 base, and 14 bases lay in between. CDR3 length: 17 residues. Germline CDR1 KGHDR, CDR2 SFDVKD. The CDR3, as DNA: TGTGCCACCAGTGATTCACCTGGAAAGGGGTCCTACAATGAGCAGTTCTTC. Protein sequence: CATSDSPGKGSYNEQFF.

The CDR3, as DNA: TGTGCCAGCAGCTTAGGCTACCCCTCCAGCGGGAGGGCCCGGGGGATTAATGAGCAGTTCTTC. Amino acid sequence: CASSLGYPSSGRARGINEQFF. The chain recombines TRBV13 with TRBJ2-1; 10 bases agree with TRBD2. V lost 0 bases to trimming and J lost 7 bases; unmatched junction nucleotides: 21. This CDR3 is 21 amino acids long. Germline V lookup: CDR1 PRHDT, CDR2 FYEKMQ (reference sequence). The whole variable domain, remainder taken from reference TRBV13 and TRBJ2-1, is AAGVIQSPRHLIKEKRETATLKCYPIPRHDTVYWYQQGPGQDPQFLISFYEKMQSDKGSIPDRFSAQQFSDYHSELNMSSLELGDSALYFCASSLGYPSSGRARGINEQFFGPGTRLTVL.

The chain has TRBV30 and TRBJ1-1; the match to TRBD1 covers 7 bases. J lost 4 bases, V lost 4 bases, and 12 bases had no gene match. The CDR3 has 15 residues. Germline V gives CDR1 GTSNPN, CDR2 SVGIG (reference sequence). The CDR3 region is CAWIPLRQGGTEAFF. DNA of the CDR3: TGTGCCTGGATCCCTTTAAGACAGGGCGGCACTGAAGCTTTCTTT.

The sample holds a few counts of this clone. This chain links TRBV5-6 with TRBJ2-1; D is ambiguous. The CDR3 contains 15 residues. The V end lost 2 bases, the J end lost 6 bases, and 15 bases lay between the germline ends. The germline V gene has CDR1 SGHDT and CDR2 YYEEEE. Here the CDR3 reads CASSFDTVAINEQFF. DNA for the CDR3: TGTGCCAGCAGCTTCGACACGGTGGCAATCAATGAGCAGTTCTTC.

The CDR3 here is CASSRRGTGTNQPQHF. The CDR3 DNA reads TGTGCCAGCAGCCGAAGGGGGACAGGGACCAATCAGCCCCAGCATTTT. The chain carries TRBV6-2 or TRBV6-3 and TRBJ1-5, with TRBD1 identical over 9 bases. The V gene's germline CDR1 is MNHEY and CDR2 SVGEGT. The ends lost 6 bases at V and 3 bases at J; junction bases unmatched: 9. The CDR3 totals 16 residues.

This chain uses TRBV30 with TRBJ1-4; TRBD1 is a possible D gene (6 bases). The CDR3 spans 14 residues. Trimming removed 5 bases at V and 3 bases at J, with 13 bases between. Germline CDR1 and CDR2: GTSNPN and SVGIG (reference sequence). The CDR3 spells CAWALGGPNEKLFF. The DNA of the CDR3 is TGTGCCTGGGCCCTTGGGGGCCCTAATGAAAAACTGTTTTTT.

This clone was counted once. The chain couples TRBV6-5 to TRBJ2-1, with TRBD2 matching 10 bases. V lost 6 bases, J lost 5 bases, and 7 bases stayed unmatched. The CDR3 is 15 amino acids. Germline V gene lookup returns CDR1 MNHEY and CDR2 SVGAGI. Here the CDR3 DNA reads TGTGCCAGCAGGGCAACTAGCGGGGTCAACAATGAGCAGTTCTTC. Its protein is CASRATSGVNNEQFF.

The chain has TRBV28 and TRBJ1-1; 8 bases agree with TRBD1. The CDR3 loop spans 16 amino acids. Looked up from germline, CDR1 is MDHEN and CDR2 is SYDVKM. The V gene end was trimmed by 4 bases and the J gene end by 3 bases; junction bases not matched to a gene: 10. This CDR3 reads CASSSRTGRGYTEAFF. The CDR3 bases are TGTGCCAGCAGTTCCCGGACAGGGAGGGGATACACTGAAGCTTTCTTT.

This clone was recorded once. This chain connects TRBV28 to TRBJ1-1, with 8 bases fitting TRBD1. This CDR3 comprises 14 residues. With 2 bases clipped from V and 3 bases from J, the junction kept 2 bases outside the gene matches. Germline CDR1 reads MDHEN; CDR2 reads SYDVKM. CDR3 DNA sequence: TGTGCCAGCAGTTTAGGACAGGGAGACACTGAAGCTTTCTTT. It specifies CASSLGQGDTEAFF.

The chain links TRBV28 to TRBJ1-2, with D tentatively TRBD1 (6 bases). Between the trimmed V and J ends, which lost 6 bases and 8 bases, there was a span of 16 bases. This CDR3 comprises 13 residues. In germline, CDR1 is MDHEN, CDR2 SYDVKM. The CDR3 sequence: CASSWRGAVGYTF. CDR3 DNA sequence: TGTGCCAGCAGCTGGCGGGGGGCGGTGGGCTACACCTTC.

The chain carries TRBV7-7 and TRBJ1-4; D unclear. The CDR3 runs to 15 residues. Looked up from germline, CDR1 is SSHAT and CDR2 is FNYEAQ (reference sequence). The V gene lost 2 bases and the J gene lost 3 bases, with 10 bases spanning the gap. CDR3 nucleotide sequence: TGTGCCAGCAGCTTACGGCGAGGAGCTAATGAAAAACTGTTTTTT. Translating it yields CASSLRRGANEKLFF.

This sequence joins TRBV7-9 and TRBJ2-7; 7 positions match TRBD1. The V gene end was trimmed by 5 bases and the J gene end by 4 bases; junction bases not matched to a gene: 5. The germline CDR1 and CDR2 sequences are SEHNR and FQNEAQ (reference sequence). The CDR3 extends over 13 amino acids. The CDR3 sequence is CASSVQGVYEQYF. The CDR3, as DNA: TGTGCCAGCAGCGTCCAGGGGGTGTACGAGCAGTACTTC.

The chain links TRBV19 to TRBJ1-5; 7 bases map to TRBD1. This CDR3 is 17 amino acids long. Germline V gives CDR1 LNHDA, CDR2 SQIVND (reference sequence). V lost 3 bases to trimming and J lost 3 bases; unmatched junction nucleotides: 11. CDR3: CASSIPGRQGHNQPQHF. In DNA, the CDR3 is TGTGCCAGTAGTATTCCAGGGAGACAGGGACACAATCAGCCCCAGCATTTT.

The V gene is TRBV10-1, the J gene TRBJ2-7; TRBD1 matches 10 bases. Germline values: CDR1 WNHNN, CDR2 SYGVQD (reference sequence). This CDR3 has 15 amino acids. Unmatched junction bases numbered 8, after V lost 8 bases and J lost 1 base. The DNA for the CDR3 is TGCGCCAGCCCACGGGGGACAGGGGATTCCTACGAGCAGTACTTC. Translating gives CASPRGTGDSYEQYF.

The chain uses TRBV12-3 or TRBV12-4 and TRBJ2-7; D is ambiguous. V was clipped by 1 base and J by 0 bases, with 4 bases between them. The CDR3 runs to 13 residues. The CDR3 DNA reads TGTGCCAGCAGTTTAGGGGCCTCCTACGAGCAGTACTTC. Its translation: CASSLGASYEQYF.

This clone was counted a single time. The V call is TRBV9, the J call TRBJ2-1, with TRBD2 matching over 8 bases. The CDR3 runs 15 residues. Germline CDR1 and CDR2: SGDLS and YYNGEE. V was pared by 2 bases and J by 4 bases, with 5 bases of the junction left unmatched. In DNA, the CDR3 is TGTGCCAGCAGCGTTAGCGGGACGGGGTACAATGAGCAGTTCTTC. This sequence encodes CASSVSGTGYNEQFF.

The CDR3 sequence is CASSQSGSETQYF. CDR3 bases: TGTGCCAGCAGCCAATCAGGGTCAGAGACCCAGTACTTC. The chain employs TRBV11-2 and TRBJ2-5; D possibly corresponds to TRBD1 (5 bases). The germline V and J ends were trimmed by 5 bases and 4 bases, with 11 bases remaining between them. The length of the CDR3 is 13 residues. The germline gives CDR1 SGHAT, CDR2 FQNNGV.

The chain links TRBV4-3 to TRBJ2-7, with D unclear. This CDR3 comprises 13 residues. Germline CDR1 reads LGHNA; CDR2 reads YSLEER. Trimming took off 0 bases at V and 2 bases at J, with 5 bases between the two ends. Here the CDR3 reads CASSQDLPYEQYF. The CDR3 coding sequence is TGCGCCAGCAGCCAAGATCTTCCCTACGAGCAGTACTTC.

The chain combines TRBV6-5 with TRBJ1-2; 7 bases are shared with TRBD1. The CDR3 contains 13 residues. Germline CDR1 and CDR2: MNHEY and SVGAGI. V shed 7 bases and J 5 bases; nucleotides not matched to a gene: 7. The DNA of the CDR3 is TGTGCCAGCACCCGGGACAGCGTTTATGGCTACACCTTC. Protein sequence: CASTRDSVYGYTF.

This clone was seen a single time. The V and J genes are TRBV5-1 and TRBJ2-5; D is possibly TRBD1 (6 bases). CDR3 length equals 16 residues. Trimming stripped 4 bases from V and 2 bases from J, with 18 bases between. Germline loops: CDR1 SGHRS, CDR2 YFSETQ. The CDR3 DNA sequence: TGCGCCAGCAGCCCCTCGGGACAACCGAAACAAGAGACCCAGTACTTC. This gives the protein CASSPSGQPKQETQYF.

This chain uses TRBV9 with TRBJ2-1; 11 nucleotides agree with TRBD2. Trimming at V came to 3 bases and at J to 10 bases, leaving 9 bases not matched to a gene. This CDR3 is built from 15 residues. The germline gives CDR1 SGDLS, CDR2 YYNGEE. The CDR3 loop reads CASSDDSGGAWEQFF. CDR3 nucleotides: TGTGCCAGCAGCGACGATAGCGGGGGGGCTTGGGAGCAGTTCTTC. Combining the CDR3 with reference TRBV9 and TRBJ2-1 gives the whole variable domain DSGVTQTPKHLITATGQRVTLRCSPRSGDLSVYWYQQSLDQGLQFLIQYYNGEERAKGNILERFSAQQFPDLHSELNLSSLELGDSALYFCASSDDSGGAWEQFFGPGTRLTVL.

The CDR3 nucleotides are TGTGCCAGCAGCTTAGGGGGTAGCGGGAGGTTCACAGATACGCAGTATTTT. This sequence encodes CASSLGGSGRFTDTQYF. The chain links TRBV7-2 to TRBJ2-3; 10 bases are shared with TRBD2. V lost 1 base and J lost 2; bases outside the gene matches: 6. Germline V gene lookup returns CDR1 SGHTA and CDR2 FQGNSA. This CDR3 spans 17 amino acids.

This clone appeared a single time. This chain uses TRBV9 with TRBJ2-1; 11 bases align to TRBD2. Germline V gene lookup returns CDR1 SGDLS and CDR2 YYNGEE. This CDR3 comprises 16 residues. Trimming cost V 2 bases and J 0 bases; bases outside gene matches: 1. The CDR3 sequence: CASSVTSGSSYNEQFF. CDR3 coding DNA: TGTGCCAGCAGCGTTACTAGCGGGAGCTCCTACAATGAGCAGTTCTTC.

This clone has just one count. The rearrangement joins TRBV7-2 to TRBJ1-1, with 7 positions matching TRBD1. After removal of 5 bases from V and 4 bases from J, the junction contained 7 bases not matched to a gene. The CDR3 length is 14 residues. Germline V gene sequence: CDR1 SGHTA, CDR2 FQGNSA. This CDR3 reads CASSLTGVGTEAFF. For the CDR3, the DNA is TGTGCCAGCAGCCTAACAGGGGTAGGCACTGAAGCTTTCTTT.